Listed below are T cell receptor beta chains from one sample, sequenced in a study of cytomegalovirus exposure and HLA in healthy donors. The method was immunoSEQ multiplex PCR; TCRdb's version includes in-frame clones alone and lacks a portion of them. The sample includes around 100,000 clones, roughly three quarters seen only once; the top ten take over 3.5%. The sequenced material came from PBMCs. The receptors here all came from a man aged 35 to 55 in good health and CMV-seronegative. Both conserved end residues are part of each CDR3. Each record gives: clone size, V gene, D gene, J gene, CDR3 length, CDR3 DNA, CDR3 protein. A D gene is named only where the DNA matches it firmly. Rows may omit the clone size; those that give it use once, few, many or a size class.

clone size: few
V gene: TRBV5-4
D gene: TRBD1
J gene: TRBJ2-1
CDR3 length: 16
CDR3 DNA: TGTGCCAGCCACCGCCGGGGACAGATCTCCTACAATGAGCAGTTCTTC
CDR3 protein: CASHRRGQISYNEQFF

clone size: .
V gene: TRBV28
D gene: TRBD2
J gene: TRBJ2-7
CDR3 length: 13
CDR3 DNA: TGTGCCTCCAGGGAACTAGCGGGGGACGAGCAGTACTTC
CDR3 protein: CASRELAGDEQYF

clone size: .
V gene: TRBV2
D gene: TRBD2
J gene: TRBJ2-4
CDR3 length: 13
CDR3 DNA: TGTGCCAGCAAGCGGGATCGAGGGAACATTCAGTACTTC
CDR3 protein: CASKRDRGNIQYF

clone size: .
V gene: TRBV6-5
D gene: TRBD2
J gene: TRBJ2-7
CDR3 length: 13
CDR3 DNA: TGTGCCAGCACCCGCGGGGGTCCCTACGAGCAGTACTTC
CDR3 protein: CASTRGGPYEQYF

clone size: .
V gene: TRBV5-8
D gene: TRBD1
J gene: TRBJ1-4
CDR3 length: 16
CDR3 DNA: TGTGCCAGCAGCTCACGAACAGGGGGACGAGGTGAAAAACTGTTTTTT
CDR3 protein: CASSSRTGGRGEKLFF

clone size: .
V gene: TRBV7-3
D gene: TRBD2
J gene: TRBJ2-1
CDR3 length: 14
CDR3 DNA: TGTGCCAGCAGCCGGGGGGAGGGCCGAAATGAGCAGTTCTTC
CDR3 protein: CASSRGEGRNEQFF

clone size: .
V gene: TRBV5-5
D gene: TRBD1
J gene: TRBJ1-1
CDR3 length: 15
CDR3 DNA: TGTGCCAGCAGCTTGGTAGGGGGCGGCGACACTGAAGCTTTCTTT
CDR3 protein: CASSLVGGGDTEAFF

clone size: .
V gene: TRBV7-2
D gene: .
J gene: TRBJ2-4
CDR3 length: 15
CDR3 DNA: TGTGCCAGCAGCTTAGCGGGGGGGCCTGAAAACATTCAGTACTTC
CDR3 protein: CASSLAGGPENIQYF

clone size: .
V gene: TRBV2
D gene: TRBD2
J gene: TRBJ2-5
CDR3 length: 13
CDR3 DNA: TGTGCCAGTCGGACTAGCGGGGGAGAGACCCAGTACTTC
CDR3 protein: CASRTSGGETQYF

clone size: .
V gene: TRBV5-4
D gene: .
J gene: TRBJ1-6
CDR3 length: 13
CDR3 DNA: TGTGCCAGCAGCTTGGAGAGGGATTCACCCCTCCACTTT
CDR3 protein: CASSLERDSPLHF

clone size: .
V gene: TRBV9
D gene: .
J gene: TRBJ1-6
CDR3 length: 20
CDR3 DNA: TGTGCCAGCAGCGAGAAACAGGGTTGGGGGGGCAGCTCCTATAATTCCCCCCTCCACTTT
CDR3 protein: CASSEKQGWGGSSYNSPLHF

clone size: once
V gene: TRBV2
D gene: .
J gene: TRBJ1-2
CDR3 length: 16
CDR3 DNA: TGTGCCAGCAGTGACCCCCAGGACTCTAAGGTCTATGGCTACACCTTC
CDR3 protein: CASSDPQDSKVYGYTF

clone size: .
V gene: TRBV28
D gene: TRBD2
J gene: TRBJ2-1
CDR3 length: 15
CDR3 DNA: TGTGCCAGCAGACGGACGGGACTAGCAACCAATGAGCAGTTCTTC
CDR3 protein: CASRRTGLATNEQFF

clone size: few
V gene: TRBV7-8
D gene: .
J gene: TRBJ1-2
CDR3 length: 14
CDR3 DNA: TGTGCCAGCAGCCAAGGGGGAAGGGTCTATGGCTACACCTTC
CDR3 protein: CASSQGGRVYGYTF

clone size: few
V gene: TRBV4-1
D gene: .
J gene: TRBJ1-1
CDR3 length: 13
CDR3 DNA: TGCGCCAGCAGCCAAGATCCGGGAGCTGAAGCTTTCTTT
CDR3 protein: CASSQDPGAEAFF

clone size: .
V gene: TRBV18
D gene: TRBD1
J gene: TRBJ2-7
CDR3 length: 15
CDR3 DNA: TGTGCCAGCACGACAAGGTCGGGACAGCTCTACGGGCAGTACTTC
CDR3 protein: CASTTRSGQLYGQYF

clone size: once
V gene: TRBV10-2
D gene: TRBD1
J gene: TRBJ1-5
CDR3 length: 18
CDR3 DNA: TGCGCCAGCAGTGGGGGTTCCGGGACAGGGGCCAGCAATCAGCCCCAGCATTTT
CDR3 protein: CASSGGSGTGASNQPQHF

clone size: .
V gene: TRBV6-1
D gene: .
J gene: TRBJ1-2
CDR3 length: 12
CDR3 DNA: TGTGCCAGCACCTTAGCCAACTATGGCTACACCTTC
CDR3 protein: CASTLANYGYTF

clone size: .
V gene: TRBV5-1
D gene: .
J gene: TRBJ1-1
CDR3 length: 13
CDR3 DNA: TGCGCCAGCAGCTTGGGGGGCGGGACGAGGGCTTTCTTT
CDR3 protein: CASSLGGGTRAFF

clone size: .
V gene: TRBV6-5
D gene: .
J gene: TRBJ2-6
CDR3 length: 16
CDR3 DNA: TGTGCCAGCAGTTGGGGGACAAGCGCTGGGGCCAACGTCCTGACTTTC
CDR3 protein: CASSWGTSAGANVLTF

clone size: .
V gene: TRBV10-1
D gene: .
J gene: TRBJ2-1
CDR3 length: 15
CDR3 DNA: TGCGCCAGCAGTCCGGGGGACAGCTCCTACAATGAGCAGTTCTTC
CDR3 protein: CASSPGDSSYNEQFF

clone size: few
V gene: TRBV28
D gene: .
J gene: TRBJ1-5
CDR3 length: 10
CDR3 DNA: TGTGCCAGCAGCGGGCAGCCCCAGCATTTT
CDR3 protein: CASSGQPQHF

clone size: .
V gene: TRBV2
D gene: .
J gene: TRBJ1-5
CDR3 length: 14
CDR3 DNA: TGTGCCAGCAGTACAGACCAAAGTGGGCAGCCCCGGCATTTT
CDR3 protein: CASSTDQSGQPRHF

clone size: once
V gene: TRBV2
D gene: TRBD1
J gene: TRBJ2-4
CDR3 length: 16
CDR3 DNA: TGTGCCAGCAGGGAGGGACAGGGCTTGGCCAAAAACATTCAGTACTTC
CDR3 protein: CASREGQGLAKNIQYF

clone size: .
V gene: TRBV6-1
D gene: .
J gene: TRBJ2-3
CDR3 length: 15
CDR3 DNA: TGTGCCAGCAGTGAAGCGAGACAGGGCACAGATACGCAGTATTTT
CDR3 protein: CASSEARQGTDTQYF

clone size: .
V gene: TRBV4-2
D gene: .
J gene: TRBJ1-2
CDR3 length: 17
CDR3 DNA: TGTGCCAGCAGCCACCCTCGCCAGGGCAGGGCTTTTGATGGCTACACCTTC
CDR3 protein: CASSHPRQGRAFDGYTF

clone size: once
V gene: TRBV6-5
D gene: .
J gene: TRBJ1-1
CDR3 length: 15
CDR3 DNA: TGTGCCAGCAGTTACAAAGCGGACGGGGGGTCTGAAGCTTTCTTT
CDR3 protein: CASSYKADGGSEAFF

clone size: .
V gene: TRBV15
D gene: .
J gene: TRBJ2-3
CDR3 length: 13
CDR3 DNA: TGTGCCACCAGCAGAGAACGGACAGATACGCAGTATTTT
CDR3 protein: CATSRERTDTQYF

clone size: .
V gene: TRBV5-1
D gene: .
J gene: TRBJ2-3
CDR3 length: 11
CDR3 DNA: TGCGCCAGCAGCCTGTCCGGTGACAGAAATTTT
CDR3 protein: CASSLSGDRNF

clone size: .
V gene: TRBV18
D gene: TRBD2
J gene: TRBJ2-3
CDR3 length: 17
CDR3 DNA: TGTGCCAGCTCACCACCGAACGGGGGGGCAGGTCTAGATACGCAGTATTTT
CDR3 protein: CASSPPNGGAGLDTQYF

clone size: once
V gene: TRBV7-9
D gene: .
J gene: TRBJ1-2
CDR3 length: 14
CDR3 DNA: TGTGCCAGCAGCTTAGTGCAGGACTCGTATGGCTACACCTTC
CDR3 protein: CASSLVQDSYGYTF

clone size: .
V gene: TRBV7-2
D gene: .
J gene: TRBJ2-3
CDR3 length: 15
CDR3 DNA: TGTGCCAGCAGCCCCGGGTCCGTTAGCACAGATACGCAGTATTTT
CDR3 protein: CASSPGSVSTDTQYF

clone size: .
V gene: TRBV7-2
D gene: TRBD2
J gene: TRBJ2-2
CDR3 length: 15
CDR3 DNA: TGTGCCAGCAGCCGGACTAGCTATAACACCGGGGAGCTGTTTTTT
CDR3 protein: CASSRTSYNTGELFF

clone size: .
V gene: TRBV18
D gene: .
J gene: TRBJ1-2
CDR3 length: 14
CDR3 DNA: TGTGCCAGCTCCCAAAACCCAGGGATGTATGGCTACACCTTC
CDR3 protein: CASSQNPGMYGYTF

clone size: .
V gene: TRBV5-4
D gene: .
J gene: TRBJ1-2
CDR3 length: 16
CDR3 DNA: TGTGCCAGCAGACCCGGAGGAGGGAGTAGCGACTATGGCTACACCTTC
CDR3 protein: CASRPGGGSSDYGYTF

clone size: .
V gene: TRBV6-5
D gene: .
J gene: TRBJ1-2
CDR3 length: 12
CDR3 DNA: TGTGCCAGCCTGGACACCTACTATGGCTACACCTTC
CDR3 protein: CASLDTYYGYTF

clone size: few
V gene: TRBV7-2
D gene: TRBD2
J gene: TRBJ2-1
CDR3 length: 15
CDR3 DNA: TGTGCCAGCAGCTTAGTGCGGGGGGCCCGGAATGAGCAGTTCTTC
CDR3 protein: CASSLVRGARNEQFF

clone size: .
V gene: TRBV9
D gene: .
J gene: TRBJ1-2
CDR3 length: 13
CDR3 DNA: TGTGCCAGCAGCGTAGTTGGGGCTTATGGCTACACCTTC
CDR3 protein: CASSVVGAYGYTF